Following are 4 T cell receptor beta chains from one sample sequenced in a study of shared clonotypes between healthy human individuals. Clones were read by immunoSEQ multiplex PCR, and TCRdb kept only the in-frame ones, dropping some. This table has around 2.1 million clones, roughly 95% appearing once. Specimen: naive CD4+ T cells sorted from blood. Subset defined: CD45RA+ positively selected. The source is a man between 18 and 29 years old in good health.

This rearrangement joins TRBV6-6 to TRBJ1-2; D is possibly TRBD1 (5 bases). The CDR3 spans 15 residues. CDR1 and CDR2 (germline): MNHNY, SVGAGI (reference sequence). V was pared by 7 bases and J by 4 bases, with 19 bases between. CDR3 in DNA: TGTGCCAGCACCCTTACCGGGGCAGCTGGCTATGGCTACACCTTC. Protein sequence: CASTLTGAAGYGYTF.

With regard to this clone: Within the sample, other DNA sequences also encode this same CDR3. V is TRBV18 and J is TRBJ2-7; tentative D call: TRBD1 (5 bases). Germline values: CDR1 KGHSH, CDR2 LQKENI. CDR3 length equals 14 residues. V lost 3 bases, J lost 0 bases, and 9 bases lay in between. The CDR3 nucleotides are TGTGCCAGCTCACCGGGGCAATCCTCCTACGAGCAGTACTTC. Protein: CASSPGQSSYEQYF.

The rearrangement uses TRBV15 and TRBJ1-5, with 9 positions matching TRBD1. Germline CDR1 LNHNV, CDR2 YYDKDF (reference sequence). The CDR3 spans 17 residues. V shed 4 bases, J shed 2 bases, and the junction held 9 bases outside the gene matches. The CDR3 loop is CATSTGQGEGRNQPQHF. DNA for the CDR3: TGTGCCACCAGCACGGGACAGGGAGAAGGACGCAATCAGCCCCAGCATTTT.

This chain uses TRBV4-1 with TRBJ1-2; TRBD1 matches 8 bases. The CDR3 length is 14 residues. V lost 5 bases and J lost 8; bases outside the gene matches: 10. CDR1 and CDR2 from the germline V gene are MGHRA and YSYEKL. The CDR3 loop is CASSFDPRGLGYTF. CDR3 DNA sequence: TGCGCCAGCAGCTTTGACCCCAGGGGGCTAGGCTACACCTTC.